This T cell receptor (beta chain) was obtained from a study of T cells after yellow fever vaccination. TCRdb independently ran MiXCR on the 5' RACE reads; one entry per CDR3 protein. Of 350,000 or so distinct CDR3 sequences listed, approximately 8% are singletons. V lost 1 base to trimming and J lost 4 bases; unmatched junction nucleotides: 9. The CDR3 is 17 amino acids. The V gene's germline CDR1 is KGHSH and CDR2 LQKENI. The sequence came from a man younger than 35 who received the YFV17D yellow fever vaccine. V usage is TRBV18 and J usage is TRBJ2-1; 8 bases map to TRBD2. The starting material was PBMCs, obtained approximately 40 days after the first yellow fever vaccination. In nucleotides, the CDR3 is TGTGCCAGCTCACCACGTCTAGCGGGCGTCCTTTACAATGAGCAGTTCTTC. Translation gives CASSPRLAGVLYNEQFF.